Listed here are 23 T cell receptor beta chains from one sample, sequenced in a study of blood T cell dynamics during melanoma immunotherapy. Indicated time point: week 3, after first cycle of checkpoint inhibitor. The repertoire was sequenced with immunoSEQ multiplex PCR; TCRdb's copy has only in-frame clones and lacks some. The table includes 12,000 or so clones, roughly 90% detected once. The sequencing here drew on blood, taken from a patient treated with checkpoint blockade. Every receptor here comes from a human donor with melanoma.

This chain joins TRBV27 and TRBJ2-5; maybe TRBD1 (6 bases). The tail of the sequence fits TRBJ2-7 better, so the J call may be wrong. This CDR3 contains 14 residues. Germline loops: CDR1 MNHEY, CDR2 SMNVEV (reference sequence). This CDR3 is CASGTVTGPLEQYF. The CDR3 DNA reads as TGTGCCAGCGGCACGGTGACAGGACCACTCGAGCAGTACTTC.

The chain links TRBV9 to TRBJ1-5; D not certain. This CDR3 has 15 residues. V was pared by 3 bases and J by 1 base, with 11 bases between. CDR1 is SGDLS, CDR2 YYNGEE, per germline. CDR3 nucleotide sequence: TGTGCCAGCAGCGCCACCTTTAACAGCAATCAGCCCCAGCATTTT. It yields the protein CASSATFNSNQPQHF.

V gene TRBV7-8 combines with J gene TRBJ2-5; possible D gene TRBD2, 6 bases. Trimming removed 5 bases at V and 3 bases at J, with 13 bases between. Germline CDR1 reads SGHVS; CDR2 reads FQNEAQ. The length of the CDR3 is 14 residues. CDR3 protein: CASSPGGVEETQYF. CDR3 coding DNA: TGTGCCAGCAGCCCCGGCGGGGTTGAAGAGACCCAGTACTTC.

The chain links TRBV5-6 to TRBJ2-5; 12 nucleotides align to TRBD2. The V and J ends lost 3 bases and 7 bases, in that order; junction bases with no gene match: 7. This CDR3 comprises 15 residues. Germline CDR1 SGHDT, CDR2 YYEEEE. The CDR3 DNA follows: TGTGCCAGCAGCTCCGGGCCTAGCGGGGGGGGGACCCAGTACTTC. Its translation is CASSSGPSGGGTQYF.

The CDR3 coding sequence is TGTGCCAGCAGCAAAGGACAGGAGGGGACTGAAGCTTTCTTT. Translation: CASSKGQEGTEAFF. The gene calls are TRBV7-2 and TRBJ1-1; 7 bases map to TRBD1. This CDR3 region has 14 residues. Trimming cost V 5 bases and J 5 bases; bases outside gene matches: 8. Germline V CDR1 and CDR2: SGHTA, FQGNSA.

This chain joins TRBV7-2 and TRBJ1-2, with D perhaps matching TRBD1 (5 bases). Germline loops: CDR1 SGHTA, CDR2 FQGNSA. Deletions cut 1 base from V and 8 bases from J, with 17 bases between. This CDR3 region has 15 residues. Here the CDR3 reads CASSLGRQRGGGYTF. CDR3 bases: TGTGCCAGCAGCTTAGGGCGACAGCGGGGCGGGGGCTACACCTTC.

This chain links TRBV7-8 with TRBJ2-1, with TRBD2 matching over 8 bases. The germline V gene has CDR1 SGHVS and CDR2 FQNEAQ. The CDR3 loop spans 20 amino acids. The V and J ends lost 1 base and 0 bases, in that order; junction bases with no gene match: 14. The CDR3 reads CASSLDRRLAGLSSYNEQFF. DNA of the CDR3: TGTGCCAGCAGCTTAGATAGGCGGCTAGCGGGCCTGAGCTCCTACAATGAGCAGTTCTTC. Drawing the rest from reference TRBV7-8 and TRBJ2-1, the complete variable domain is GAGVSQSPRYKVAKRGQDVALRCDPISGHVSLFWYQQALGQGPEFLTYFQNEAQLDKSGLPSDRFFAERPEGSVSTLKIQRTQQEDSAVYLCASSLDRRLAGLSSYNEQFFGPGTRLTVL.

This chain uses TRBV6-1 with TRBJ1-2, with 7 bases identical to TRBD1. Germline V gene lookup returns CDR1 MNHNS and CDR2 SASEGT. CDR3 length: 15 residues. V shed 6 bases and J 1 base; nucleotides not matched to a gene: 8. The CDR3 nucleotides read TGTGCCAGCAGGCCCCAGGGGGGGGGTAACTATGGCTACACCTTC. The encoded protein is CASRPQGGGNYGYTF.

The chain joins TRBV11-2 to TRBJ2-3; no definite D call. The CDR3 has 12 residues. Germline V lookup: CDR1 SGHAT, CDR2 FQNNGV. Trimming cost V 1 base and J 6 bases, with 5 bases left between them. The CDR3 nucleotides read TGTGCCAGCAGCTTAGTGCCCGATACGCAGTATTTT. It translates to CASSLVPDTQYF.

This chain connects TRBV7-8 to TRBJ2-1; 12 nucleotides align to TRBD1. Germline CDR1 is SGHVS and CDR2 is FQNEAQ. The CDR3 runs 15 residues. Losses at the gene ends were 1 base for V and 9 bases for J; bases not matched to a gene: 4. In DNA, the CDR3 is TGTGCCAGCAGCTTAGGCGGGACAGGGGGCACTGAGCAGTTCTTC. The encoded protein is CASSLGGTGGTEQFF.

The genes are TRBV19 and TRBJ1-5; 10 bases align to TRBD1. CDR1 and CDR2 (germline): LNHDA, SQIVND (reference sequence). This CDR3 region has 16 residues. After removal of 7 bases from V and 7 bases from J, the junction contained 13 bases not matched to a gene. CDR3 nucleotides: TGTGCCAGTAACCCCTATGGACAGGGGGGAGGGCAGCCCCAGCATTTT. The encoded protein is CASNPYGQGGGQPQHF.

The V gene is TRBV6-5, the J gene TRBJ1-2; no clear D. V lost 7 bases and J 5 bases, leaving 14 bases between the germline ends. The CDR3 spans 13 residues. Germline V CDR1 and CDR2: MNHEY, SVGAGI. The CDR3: CASKSGSSYGYTF. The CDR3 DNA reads TGTGCCAGCAAATCTGGGTCTTCTTATGGCTACACCTTC.

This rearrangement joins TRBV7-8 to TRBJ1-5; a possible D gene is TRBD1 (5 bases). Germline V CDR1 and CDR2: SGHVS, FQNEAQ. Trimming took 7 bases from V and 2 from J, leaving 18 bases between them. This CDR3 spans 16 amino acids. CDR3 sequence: CASTAGSVWGNQPQHF. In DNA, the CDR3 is TGTGCCAGCACGGCAGGGTCGGTTTGGGGCAATCAGCCCCAGCATTTT.

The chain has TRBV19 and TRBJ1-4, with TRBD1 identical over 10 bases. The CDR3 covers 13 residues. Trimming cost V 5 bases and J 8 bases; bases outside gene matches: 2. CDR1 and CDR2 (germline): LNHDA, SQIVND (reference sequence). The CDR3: CASSWDRGEKLFF. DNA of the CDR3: TGTGCCAGTAGTTGGGACAGGGGAGAAAAACTGTTTTTT.

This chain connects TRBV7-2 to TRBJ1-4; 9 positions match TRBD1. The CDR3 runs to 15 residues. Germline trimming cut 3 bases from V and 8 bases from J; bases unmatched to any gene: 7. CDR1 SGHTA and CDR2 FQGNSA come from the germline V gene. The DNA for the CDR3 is TGTGCCAGCAGCTTTGAACAGGGGGCCCAGGAAAAACTGTTTTTT. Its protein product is CASSFEQGAQEKLFF.

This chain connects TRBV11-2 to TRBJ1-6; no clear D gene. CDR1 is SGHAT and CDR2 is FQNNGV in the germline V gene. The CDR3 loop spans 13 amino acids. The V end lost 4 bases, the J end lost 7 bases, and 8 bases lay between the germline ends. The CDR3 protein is CASSSTENSPLHF. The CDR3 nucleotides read TGTGCCAGCAGCTCCACAGAGAATTCACCCCTCCACTTT.

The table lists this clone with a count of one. CDR3 loop: CASSQDFGGSSGTQYF. The CDR3, as DNA: TGTGCCAGCAGCCAAGACTTCGGGGGCAGCTCGGGGACCCAGTACTTC. The rearrangement joins TRBV14 to TRBJ2-5, with D tentatively TRBD1 or TRBD2 (6 bases each). Per the germline V gene, CDR1 is SGHDN and CDR2 is FVKESK. Trimming removed 0 bases at V and 7 bases at J, with 18 bases between. This CDR3 has 16 amino acids.

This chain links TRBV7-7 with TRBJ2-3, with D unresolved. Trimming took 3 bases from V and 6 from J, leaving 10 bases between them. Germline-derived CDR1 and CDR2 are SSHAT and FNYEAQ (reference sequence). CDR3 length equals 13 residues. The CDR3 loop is CASSFQVSDTQYF. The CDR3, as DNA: TGTGCCAGCAGCTTCCAGGTTTCGGATACGCAGTATTTT.

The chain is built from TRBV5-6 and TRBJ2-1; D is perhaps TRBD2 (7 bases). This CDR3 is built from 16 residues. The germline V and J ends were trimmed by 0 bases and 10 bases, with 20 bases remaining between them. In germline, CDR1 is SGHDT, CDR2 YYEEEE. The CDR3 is CASSLERGGDINEQFF. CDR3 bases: TGTGCCAGCAGCTTGGAGAGAGGGGGGGACATCAACGAGCAGTTCTTC.

CDR3 coding DNA: TGTGCCAGCAGCACCAACAATACCGGGACTAGCGGTTTAGAGGCGACGGAGACCCAGTACTTC. It yields the protein CASSTNNTGTSGLEATETQYF. The rearrangement uses TRBV21-1 and TRBJ2-5; the table's D call, TRBD2, was not checked against the DNA. TRBV21-1 has pseudogene status. CDR3 length: 21 residues.

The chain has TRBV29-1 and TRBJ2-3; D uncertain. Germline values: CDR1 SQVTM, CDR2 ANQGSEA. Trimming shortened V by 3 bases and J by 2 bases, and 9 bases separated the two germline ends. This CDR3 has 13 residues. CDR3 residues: CSVDGRTTDTQYF. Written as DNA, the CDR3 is TGCAGCGTTGATGGTAGAACCACAGATACGCAGTATTTT.

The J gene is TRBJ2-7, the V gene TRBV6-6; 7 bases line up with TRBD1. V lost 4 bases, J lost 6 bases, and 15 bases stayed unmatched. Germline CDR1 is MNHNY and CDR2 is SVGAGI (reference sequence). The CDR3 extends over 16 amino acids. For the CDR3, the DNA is TGTGCCAGCAGTTGGGATGGACAGGCGGCCCCCCCCGAGCAGTACTTC. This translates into CASSWDGQAAPPEQYF.

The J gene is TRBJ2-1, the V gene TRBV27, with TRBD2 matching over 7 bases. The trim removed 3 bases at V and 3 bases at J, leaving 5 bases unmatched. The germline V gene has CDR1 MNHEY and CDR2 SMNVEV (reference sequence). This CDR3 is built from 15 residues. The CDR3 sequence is CASSFRGGNYNEQFF. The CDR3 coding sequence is TGTGCCAGCAGTTTTCGCGGGGGAAACTACAATGAGCAGTTCTTC.